This T cell receptor (beta chain) was identified in a study of metastatic and nonmetastatic thyroid tumors. Study in general: The authors compared repertoires across blood and tumor or nodule tissue from malignant and benign thyroid patients.

No treatment of any kind had been given to any patient before thyroid surgery. In the study's own analysis: A classifier for distant metastasis in papillary thyroid cancer was constructed using CDR3 differences observed across clinicopathological groups. TCRdb redid the clone calls on the PCR reads using MiXCR. TCRdb, not the authors, supplied the V and J calls. The profile shows about 10,000 clones, under 35% of them singletons. Ten or more counts support this clone. Its target is unknown. Findings of the study overall: Reportedly, malignant thyroid tumors had significantly higher TCR beta diversity than benign nodules, in blood and tumor.

Specimen: tumor tissue. This receptor was taken from a female donor with papillary thyroid cancer or a benign thyroid nodule (not recorded which). Some clones in this sample may be carry-over from other donors' samples.

The CDR3 here is CSVEEGTGGLYGYTF. In nucleotides, the CDR3 is TGCAGCGTTGAAGAGGGGACAGGGGGCCTCTATGGCTACACCTTC. The V call is TRBV29-1, the J call TRBJ1-2; 12 bases are shared with TRBD1. CDR1 and CDR2 from the germline V gene are SQVTM and ANQGSEA. The CDR3 runs 15 residues. V lost 0 bases and J lost 4; bases outside the gene matches: 3.